This T cell receptor beta chain was sequenced during a study of vaccination and CD4 T cells after COVID-19. About the research overall: Post-COVID draws came a median approximately 100 days after diagnosis (range 35 to 161). Stimuli were overlapping spike peptide pools of SARS-CoV-2 and three common cold coronaviruses (HCoV-NL63, HCoV-OC43, HCoV-229E). Either a CEFX pool, an HIV-1 Nef pool, or no peptide was added to control cultures. Study-wide results and caveats: Investigators enrolled relatively few convalescent patients and included no early post-infection timepoints.

Treatment described: approximately 11-day PBMC culture with coronavirus spike peptide pools or control peptides (ViraFEST assay). This clonotype came up a few times. The antigen is undetermined. The germline CDR1 and CDR2 sequences are MNHEY and SVGAGI. CDR3 length equals 14 residues. The V gene lost 2 bases and the J gene lost 4 bases, with 9 bases spanning the gap. The study sequenced cultured CD4+ T cell DNA using the Oncomine TCR Beta short-read assay. Using its own MiXCR run on the PCR reads, TCRdb lists one record per CDR3 protein. The table records about 14,000 distinct CDR3 sequences, roughly 31% of them present only once.

V gene TRBV6-5 combines with J gene TRBJ1-3; a weak D match, TRBD1 (5 bases). The receptor was isolated from a human donor with COVID-19. Sequences were obtained from cultured CD4+ T cells from blood. CDR3 coding DNA: TGTGCCAGCAGTTACGGGACGCCCGGAAACACCATATATTTT. It specifies CASSYGTPGNTIYF.